What follows are 18 T cell receptor beta chains derived from one specimen sequenced in a study of OX40 agonist ivuxolimab in advanced cancers. Method: immunoSEQ multiplex PCR; TCRdb's copy keeps in-frame clones and lacks some. Among 68,000 or so clones, around four fifths were seen once, and the ten largest hold under 13%. Sample: CD4+ or CD8+ T cells sorted from blood, taken in a trial of the OX40 agonist ivuxolimab. The receptors were gathered from an adult with an advanced solid tumor such as melanoma, head and neck, liver or kidney cancer.

This clone was counted only a few times. The rearrangement uses TRBV21-1 and TRBJ1-1. TRBV21-1 corresponds to a pseudogene. The CDR3 has 15 amino acids. CDR3 loop: CASRDPLAIRTEAFF. The CDR3 DNA sequence: TGTGCCAGCAGAGATCCATTAGCAATTCGCACTGAAGCTTTCTTT.

The genes are TRBV4-1 and TRBJ1-5, with D tentatively TRBD1 (5 bases). CDR3 length equals 15 residues. The germline V gene encodes CDR1 MGHRA and CDR2 YSYEKL. V was clipped by 8 bases and J by 0 bases, with 14 bases between them. The CDR3 loop is CASAPRQNSNQPQHF. The CDR3 DNA follows: TGCGCCAGCGCCCCGAGACAGAATAGCAATCAGCCCCAGCATTTT.

V is TRBV19 and J is TRBJ1-5; 8 nucleotides align to TRBD1. CDR1 LNHDA and CDR2 SQIVND come from the germline V gene (reference sequence). The CDR3 covers 15 residues. V was pared by 3 bases and J by 4 bases, with 5 bases of the junction left unmatched. CDR3 in amino acids: CASSIGRGLNQPQHF. CDR3 DNA sequence: TGTGCCAGTAGTATTGGCAGGGGGCTTAATCAGCCCCAGCATTTT.

The J gene is TRBJ1-1, the V gene TRBV7-3; 8 bases are a match to TRBD1. V was clipped by 3 bases and J by 7 bases; unmatched bases: 4. The germline gives CDR1 SGHTA, CDR2 FQGTGA. The CDR3 loop spans 13 amino acids. The CDR3 loop is CASSFGTGREAFF. The CDR3 region has the DNA TGTGCCAGCAGCTTCGGGACAGGTCGTGAAGCTTTCTTT.

The chain combines TRBV5-6 with TRBJ2-1; the match to TRBD1 covers 10 bases. Germline V gives CDR1 SGHDT, CDR2 YYEEEE. V dropped 3 bases and J dropped 9; count of bases not matched to a gene: 15. The CDR3 has 17 residues. The DNA of the CDR3 is TGTGCCAGCAGCTCGGATGGATCTGGGACAGGGGACGGTGAGCAGTTCTTC. Its protein product is CASSSDGSGTGDGEQFF.

The chain carries TRBV7-9 and TRBJ1-6; D is perhaps TRBD1 (5 bases). V gave up 5 bases and J gave up 7 bases, with 15 bases separating them. The CDR3 runs 15 residues. The germline V gene has CDR1 SEHNR and CDR2 FQNEAQ (reference sequence). CDR3 bases: TGTGCCAGCAGCCCGCAGGGTTCGACGAATTCACCCCTCCACTTT. Residues: CASSPQGSTNSPLHF.

The chain uses TRBV9 and TRBJ1-1; no reliable D call. The CDR3 consists of 13 residues. V gave up 0 bases and J gave up 3 bases, with 6 bases separating them. The V gene's germline CDR1 is SGDLS and CDR2 YYNGEE. The CDR3 sequence is CASSVGQDTEAFF. CDR3 DNA sequence: TGTGCCAGCAGCGTAGGGCAGGACACTGAAGCTTTCTTT.

V gene TRBV6-1 combines with J gene TRBJ2-7, with D tentatively TRBD1 (6 bases). V dropped 4 bases and J dropped 6 bases, with 13 bases sitting between them. The CDR3 runs to 13 residues. Per germline, CDR1 MNHNS and CDR2 SASEGT. This CDR3 is CASSGQVLGEQYV. DNA of the CDR3: TGTGCCAGCAGTGGACAGGTTCTTGGCGAGCAGTACGTC.

This clone was seen more than once but under ten times. CDR3 nucleotide sequence: TGTGCCAGCAGCGAGATGATTGCGACTAGCGGGGGGCCGGGTGCGTATTTT. It specifies CASSEMIATSGGPGAYF. The chain joins TRBV7-8 to TRBJ2-3, with TRBD2 identical over 13 bases. Germline lookup yields CDR1 SGHVS and CDR2 FQNEAQ. The CDR3 sequence is 17 residues long. V was pared by 5 bases and J by 14 bases, with 19 bases of the junction left unmatched.

This clone has a handful of counts. Because the CDR3 is missing its conserved closing phenylalanine or tryptophan, this is likely a read error. Because the CDR3's place on the DNA is in doubt, the DNA is left out and the CDR3 is given as listed by TCRdb. The V call is TRBV7-9, the J call TRBJ2-7; the tabulated D call, TRBD2, remains unverified against the DNA. The CDR3 length is 13 residues, termini included. Germline CDR1 and CDR2: SEHNR and FQNEAQ (reference sequence). CDR3 protein: CATWILAGGLLTD.

The chain recombines TRBV4-1 with TRBJ2-5; 9 bases line up with TRBD2. V trimming: 4 bases; J trimming: 5 bases; junction bases outside the gene matches: 5. Looked up from germline, CDR1 is MGHRA and CDR2 is YSYEKL. This CDR3 is 14 amino acids long. The CDR3 region has the DNA TGCGCCAGCAGCCGATTAGCGGGGGTGGAGACCCAGTACTTC. Protein product: CASSRLAGVETQYF.

The rearrangement links TRBV7-8 to TRBJ1-1, with D possibly being TRBD1 (5 bases). V dropped 5 bases and J dropped 1 base, with 11 bases sitting between them. CDR3 length equals 14 residues. The germline CDR1 and CDR2 sequences are SGHVS and FQNEAQ. In DNA form, the CDR3 reads TGTGCCAGCAGCCGTGGGACGGCGAACACTGAAGCTTTCTTT. Translation gives CASSRGTANTEAFF.

The V and J genes are TRBV11-2 and TRBJ2-1; a possible D gene is TRBD2 (5 bases). This CDR3 contains 17 residues. CDR1 SGHAT and CDR2 FQNNGV come from the germline V gene. The germline V and J ends were trimmed by 7 bases and 2 bases, with 21 bases remaining between them. DNA of the CDR3: TGTGCCAGCACAGATACATACAGACGGGAAACCTACAATGAGCAGTTCTTC. It translates to CASTDTYRRETYNEQFF.

The chain recombines TRBV28 with TRBJ2-3; 12 nucleotides match TRBD2. Germline CDR1 reads MDHEN; CDR2 reads SYDVKM. The CDR3 is made up of 15 amino acids. J lost 1 base, V lost 5 bases, and 1 base had no gene match. The CDR3 is CASSRTSGGTDTQYF. In DNA form, the CDR3 reads TGTGCCAGCAGTCGGACTAGCGGGGGCACAGATACGCAGTATTTT.

V usage is TRBV5-1 and J usage is TRBJ2-5, with 7 bases identical to TRBD1. V lost 2 bases and J lost 5; bases outside the gene matches: 6. The CDR3 has 14 residues. The germline V gene has CDR1 SGHRS and CDR2 YFSETQ. In nucleotides, the CDR3 is TGCGCCAGCAGCTTTGTAGGGGGCTCGGAGACCCAGTACTTC. Protein product: CASSFVGGSETQYF.

CDR3 in amino acids: CASSSQAGGGTDTQYF. CDR3 DNA: TGTGCCAGCAGCTCCCAAGCGGGAGGTGGCACAGATACGCAGTATTTT. The chain links TRBV7-3 to TRBJ2-3, with 9 bases identical to TRBD2. V gave up 4 bases and J gave up 1 base; unmatched junction bases: 6. The V gene's germline CDR1 is SGHTA and CDR2 FQGTGA. This CDR3 has 16 residues.

The rearrangement joins TRBV7-2 to TRBJ2-1; 8 bases are a match to TRBD1. V shed 5 bases, J shed 8 bases, and the junction held 5 bases outside the gene matches. The CDR3 consists of 13 residues. Looked up from germline, CDR1 is SGHTA and CDR2 is FQGNSA. In DNA, the CDR3 is TGTGCCAGCAGCCGGGACAGGTACGATGAGCAGTTCTTC. Residues: CASSRDRYDEQFF. The variable domain in full, completed from reference TRBV7-2 and TRBJ2-1, reads GAGVSQSPSNKVTEKGKDVELRCDPISGHTALYWYRQSLGQGLEFLIYFQGNSAPDKSGLPSDRFSAERTGGSVSTLTIQRTQQEDSAVYLCASSRDRYDEQFFGPGTRLTVL.

J is TRBJ1-1 and V is TRBV5-3; D gene ambiguous. TRBV5-3 is an ORF, with its function uncertain. The CDR3 is made up of 16 amino acids. The V and J ends lost 0 bases and 1 base respectively, with 13 bases between them. This CDR3 is CARSLGGSGWNTEAFF. CDR3 coding DNA: TGTGCCAGAAGCTTGGGAGGGTCGGGATGGAACACTGAAGCTTTCTTT.